These 4 T cell receptor beta chains originate from one sample sequenced in a study of shared clonotypes between healthy human individuals. Assay: immunoSEQ multiplex PCR; the TCRdb copy retains only in-frame clones and omits some. The sample lists about 2.1 million clones, roughly 93% occurring once. As defined, naive CD8 cells were CD45RO-negative and positively selected for CCR7, with terminally differentiated effector memory CD45RA+ cells excluded. What was sequenced was naive CD8+ T cells from PBMCs. Every receptor here comes from a man aged 18-30 years in good health. Some clones in this sample may be carry-over from other donors' samples.

The chain has TRBV15 and TRBJ1-5; D is perhaps TRBD1 (6 bases). V lost 5 bases and J lost 1, with 18 bases in between. This CDR3 has 17 amino acids. Germline V gene sequence: CDR1 LNHNV, CDR2 YYDKDF (reference sequence). The DNA of the CDR3 is TGTGCCACCAGCCTCCGCCCGGGGGGCTGGAGCAATCAGCCCCAGCATTTT. Translating it yields CATSLRPGGWSNQPQHF.

The chain employs TRBV11-2 and TRBJ2-1; D uncertain. Between the trimmed V and J ends, which lost 2 bases and 6 bases, there was a span of 14 bases. The CDR3 sequence is 15 residues long. CDR1 and CDR2 from the germline V gene are SGHAT and FQNNGV. The CDR3 coding sequence is TGTGCCAGCAGCTTAACCCCACATTCTTCCAATGAGCAGTTCTTC. Translating gives CASSLTPHSSNEQFF.

The chain carries TRBV14 and TRBJ1-1; 10 positions match TRBD1. The V and J ends lost 1 base and 4 bases, in that order; junction bases with no gene match: 3. Germline V gene data show CDR1 as SGHDN and CDR2 as FVKESK. The CDR3 spans 15 residues. CDR3 DNA sequence: TGTGCCAGCAGCCAAGGGACAGGGGGAATCACTGAAGCTTTCTTT. Its protein is CASSQGTGGITEAFF. The full variable domain, completed using reference TRBV14 and TRBJ1-1, is EAGVTQFPSHSVIEKGQTVTLRCDPISGHDNLYWYRRVMGKEIKFLLHFVKESKQDESGMPNNRFLAERTGGTYSTLKVQPAELEDSGVYFCASSQGTGGITEAFFGQGTRLTVV.

As to this clone: This same CDR3 is encoded by further DNA sequences in the sample. The chain is built from TRBV5-1 and TRBJ2-3; the D is unclear. V lost 0 bases and J lost 6, with 2 bases in between. The CDR3 extends over 11 amino acids. The germline CDR1 and CDR2 sequences are SGHRS and YFSETQ. This CDR3 is CASSLGDTQYF. The DNA of the CDR3 is TGCGCCAGCAGCTTGGGGGATACGCAGTATTTT. The whole variable domain, filled in from reference TRBV5-1 and TRBJ2-3, reads KAGVTQTPRYLIKTRGQQVTLSCSPISGHRSVSWYQQTPGQGLQFLFEYFSETQRNKGNFPGRFSGRQFSNSRSEMNVSTLELGDSALYLCASSLGDTQYFGPGTRLTVL.